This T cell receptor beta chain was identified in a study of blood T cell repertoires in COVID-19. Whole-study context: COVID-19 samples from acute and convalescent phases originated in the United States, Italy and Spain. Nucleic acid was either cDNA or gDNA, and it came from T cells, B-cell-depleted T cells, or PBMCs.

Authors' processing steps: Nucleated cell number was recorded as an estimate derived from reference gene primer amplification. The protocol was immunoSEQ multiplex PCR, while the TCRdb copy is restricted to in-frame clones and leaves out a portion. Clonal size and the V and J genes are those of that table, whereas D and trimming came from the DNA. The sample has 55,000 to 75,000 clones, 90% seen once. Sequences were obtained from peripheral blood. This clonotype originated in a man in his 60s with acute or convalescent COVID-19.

CDR3 loop: CASSPGQGTDTQYF. In DNA, the CDR3 is TGTGCCAGCAGCCCGGGACAAGGCACAGATACGCAGTATTTT. The V gene is TRBV27, the J gene TRBJ2-3, with D tentatively TRBD1 (6 bases). V was shortened by 6 bases and J by 1 base, with 11 bases between the two germline ends. The CDR3 is 14 residues long. Germline values: CDR1 MNHEY, CDR2 SMNVEV (reference sequence).